This T cell receptor (beta chain) emerged from a study of blood T cells in healthy people across ages. The CDR3 runs to 16 residues. Germline CDR1 and CDR2: DFQATT and SNEGSKA (reference sequence). A J-beta primer mix and a sample-barcoded 5' primer were used in a second PCR of roughly 7 to 12 cycles. TCRdb used MiXCR to reprocess the 5' RACE reads, holding one entry per CDR3 protein. The sample contains 450,000 to 650,000 distinct CDR3 sequences, about 24% of which appear only once. The same specimen was also included in a second study, on T cells of mothers and their children.

This receptor was taken from a boy between 10 and 17 years old in good health. The V gene is TRBV20-1, the J gene TRBJ2-1; TRBD2 agrees at 9 bases. The J call may be faulty, since TRBJ2-7 better matches the DNA end. Sequenced material: blood. For the CDR3, the DNA is TGCAGCTACGTAGGGCTAGCGGGACGACTACTCTACGAGCAGTACTTC. This gives the protein CSYVGLAGRLLYEQYF.